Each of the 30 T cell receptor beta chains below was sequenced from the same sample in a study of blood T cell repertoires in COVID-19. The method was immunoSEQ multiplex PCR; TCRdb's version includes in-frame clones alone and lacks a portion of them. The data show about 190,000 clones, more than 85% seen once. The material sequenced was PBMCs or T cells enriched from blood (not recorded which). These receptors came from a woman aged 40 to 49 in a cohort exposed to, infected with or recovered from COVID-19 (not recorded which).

In nucleotides, the CDR3 is TGTGCCAGCAGTTACCAGAACACCGGGGAGCTGTTTTTT. The encoded protein is CASSYQNTGELFF. The rearrangement uses TRBV6-5 and TRBJ2-2; no clear D gene. Germline V lookup: CDR1 MNHEY, CDR2 SVGAGI. The V end was cut by 2 bases, the J end by 1 base, with 2 bases between. The CDR3 is 13 residues long.

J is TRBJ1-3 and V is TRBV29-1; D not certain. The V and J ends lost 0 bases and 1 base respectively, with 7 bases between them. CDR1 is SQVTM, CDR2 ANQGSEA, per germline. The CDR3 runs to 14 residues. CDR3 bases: TGCAGCGTTGAAGATATCCTTTCTGGAAACACCATATATTTT. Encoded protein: CSVEDILSGNTIYF.

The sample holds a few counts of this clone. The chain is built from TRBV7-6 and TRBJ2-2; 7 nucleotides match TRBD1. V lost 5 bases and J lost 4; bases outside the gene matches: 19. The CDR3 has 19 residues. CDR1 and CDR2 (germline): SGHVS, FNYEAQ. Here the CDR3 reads CASSKGARFSSRGTGELFF. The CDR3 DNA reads TGTGCCAGCAGCAAGGGGGCCCGTTTCTCATCTAGGGGCACCGGGGAGCTGTTTTTT.

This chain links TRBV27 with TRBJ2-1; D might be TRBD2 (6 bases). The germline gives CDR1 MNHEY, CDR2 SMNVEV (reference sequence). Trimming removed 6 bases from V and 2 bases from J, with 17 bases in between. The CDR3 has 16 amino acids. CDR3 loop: CASSIWGRNAYNEQFF. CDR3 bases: TGTGCCAGCAGCATCTGGGGGAGGAACGCCTACAATGAGCAGTTCTTC.

The chain's CDR3 is CASSSTGSYEAFF. The CDR3 DNA is TGTGCCAGCAGCTCGACAGGGTCATACGAAGCTTTCTTT. The V and J genes are TRBV7-9 and TRBJ1-1, with 7 bases lining up with TRBD1. The CDR3 has 13 amino acids. V lost 4 bases and J lost 8; bases outside the gene matches: 7. Germline CDR1 reads SEHNR; CDR2 reads FQNEAQ (reference sequence).

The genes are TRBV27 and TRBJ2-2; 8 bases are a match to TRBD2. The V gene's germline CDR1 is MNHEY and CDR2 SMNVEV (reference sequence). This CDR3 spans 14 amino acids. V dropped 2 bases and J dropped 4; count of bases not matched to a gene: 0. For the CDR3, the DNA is TGTGCCAGCAGTTTACGGGGGGGCACCGGGGAGCTGTTTTTT. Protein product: CASSLRGGTGELFF.

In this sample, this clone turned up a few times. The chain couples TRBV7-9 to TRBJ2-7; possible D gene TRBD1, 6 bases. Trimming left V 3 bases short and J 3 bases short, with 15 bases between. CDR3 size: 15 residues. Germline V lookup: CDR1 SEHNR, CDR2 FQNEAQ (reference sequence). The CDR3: CASSFGRGQSYEQYF. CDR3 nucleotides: TGTGCCAGCAGCTTCGGCCGTGGACAGAGCTACGAGCAGTACTTC.

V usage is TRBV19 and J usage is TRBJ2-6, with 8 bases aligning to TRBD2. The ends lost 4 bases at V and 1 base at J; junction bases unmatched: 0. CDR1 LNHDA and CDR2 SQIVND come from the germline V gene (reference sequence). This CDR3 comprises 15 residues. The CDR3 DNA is TGTGCCAGTAGTAGCGGGAGGTCTGGGGCCAACGTCCTGACTTTC. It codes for CASSSGRSGANVLTF.

CDR3 nucleotides: TGTGCCAGCAGCTTACGGCAGGGAGGGGAAGGAGAGACCCAGTACTTC. Its protein product is CASSLRQGGEGETQYF. This sequence joins TRBV7-9 and TRBJ2-5; 7 positions match TRBD2. The CDR3 spans 16 residues. CDR1 and CDR2 from the germline V gene are SEHNR and FQNEAQ (reference sequence). V gave up 2 bases and J gave up 4 bases; unmatched junction bases: 10.

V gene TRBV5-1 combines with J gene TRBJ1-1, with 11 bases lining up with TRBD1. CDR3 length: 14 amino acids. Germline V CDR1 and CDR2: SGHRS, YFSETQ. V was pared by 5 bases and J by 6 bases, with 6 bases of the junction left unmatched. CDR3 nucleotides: TGCGCCAGCAGATCCGGACAGGGGGCGCCTGAAGCTTTCTTT. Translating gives CASRSGQGAPEAFF.

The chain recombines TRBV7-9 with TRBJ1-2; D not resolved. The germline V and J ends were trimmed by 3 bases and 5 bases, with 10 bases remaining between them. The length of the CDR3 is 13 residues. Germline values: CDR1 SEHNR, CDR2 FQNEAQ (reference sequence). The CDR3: CASSLFQHYGYTF. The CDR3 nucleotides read TGTGCCAGCAGCTTGTTTCAACATTATGGCTACACCTTC. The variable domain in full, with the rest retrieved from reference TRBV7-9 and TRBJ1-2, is DTGVSQNPRHKITKRGQNVTFRCDPISEHNRLYWYRQTLGQGPEFLTYFQNEAQLEKSRLLSDRFSAERPKGSFSTLEIQRTEQGDSAMYLCASSLFQHYGYTFGSGTRLTVV.

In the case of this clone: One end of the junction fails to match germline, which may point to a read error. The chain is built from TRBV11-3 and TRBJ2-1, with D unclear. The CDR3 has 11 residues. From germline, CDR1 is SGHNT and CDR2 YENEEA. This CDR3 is CASSYYYEQFF. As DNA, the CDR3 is TGTGCCAGCAGCTACTACTATGAGCAGTTCTTC. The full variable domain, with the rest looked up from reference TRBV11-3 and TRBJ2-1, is EAGVVQSPRYKIIEKKQPVAFWCNPISGHNTLYWYLQNLGQGPELLIRYENEEAVDDSQLPKDRFSAERLKGVDSTLKIQPAELGDSAVYLCASSYYYEQFFGPGTRLTVL.

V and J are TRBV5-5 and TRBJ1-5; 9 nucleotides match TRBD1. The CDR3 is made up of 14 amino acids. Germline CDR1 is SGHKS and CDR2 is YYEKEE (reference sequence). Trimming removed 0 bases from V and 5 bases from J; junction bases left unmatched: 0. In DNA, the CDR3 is TGTGCCAGCAGCTTGGGGACAGGGGATCAGCCCCAGCATTTT. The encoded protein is CASSLGTGDQPQHF. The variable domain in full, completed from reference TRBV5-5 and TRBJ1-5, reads DAGVTQSPTHLIKTRGQQVTLRCSPISGHKSVSWYQQVLGQGPQFIFQYYEKEERGRGNFPDRFSARQFPNYSSELNVNALLLGDSALYLCASSLGTGDQPQHFGDGTRLSIL.

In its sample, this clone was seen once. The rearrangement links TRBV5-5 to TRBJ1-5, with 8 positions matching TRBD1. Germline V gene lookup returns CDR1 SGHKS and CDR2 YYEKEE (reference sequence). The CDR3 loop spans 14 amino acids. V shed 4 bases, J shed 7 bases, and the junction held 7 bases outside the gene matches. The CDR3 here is CASSGGQGGQPQHF. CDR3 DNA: TGTGCCAGCAGCGGTGGACAGGGTGGCCAGCCCCAGCATTTT.

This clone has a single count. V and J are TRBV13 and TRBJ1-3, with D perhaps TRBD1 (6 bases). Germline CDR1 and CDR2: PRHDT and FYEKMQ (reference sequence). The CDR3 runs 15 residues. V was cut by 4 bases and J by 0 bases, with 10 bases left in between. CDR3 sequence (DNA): TGTGCCAGCAGCTCCAAGGACAGCTCTGGAAACACCATATATTTT. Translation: CASSSKDSSGNTIYF.

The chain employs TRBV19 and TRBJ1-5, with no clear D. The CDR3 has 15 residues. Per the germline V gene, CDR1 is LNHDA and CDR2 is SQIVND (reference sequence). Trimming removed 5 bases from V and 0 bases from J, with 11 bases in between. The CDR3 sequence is CASSDKHSSNQPQHF. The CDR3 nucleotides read TGTGCCAGTAGTGACAAACATTCTAGCAATCAGCCCCAGCATTTT.

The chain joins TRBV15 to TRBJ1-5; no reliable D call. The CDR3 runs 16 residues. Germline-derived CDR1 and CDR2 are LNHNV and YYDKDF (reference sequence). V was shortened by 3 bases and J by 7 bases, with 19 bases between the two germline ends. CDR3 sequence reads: CATSRARGAVGQPQHF. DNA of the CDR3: TGTGCCACCAGCAGGGCGCGGGGAGCAGTTGGGCAGCCCCAGCATTTT.

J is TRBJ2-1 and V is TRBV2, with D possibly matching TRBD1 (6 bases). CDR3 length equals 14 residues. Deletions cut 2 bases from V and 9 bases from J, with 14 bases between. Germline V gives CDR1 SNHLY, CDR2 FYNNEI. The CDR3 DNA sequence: TGTGCCAGCAGTGAACTACAGGGTGTGCTTGAGCAGTTCTTC. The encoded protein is CASSELQGVLEQFF.

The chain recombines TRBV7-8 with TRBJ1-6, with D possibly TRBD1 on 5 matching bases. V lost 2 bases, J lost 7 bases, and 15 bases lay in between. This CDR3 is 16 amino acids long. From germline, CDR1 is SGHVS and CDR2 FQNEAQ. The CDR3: CASSLTVAGRNSPLHF. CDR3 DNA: TGTGCCAGCAGCTTAACCGTAGCAGGGAGGAATTCACCCCTCCACTTT. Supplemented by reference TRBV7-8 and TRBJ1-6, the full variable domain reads GAGVSQSPRYKVAKRGQDVALRCDPISGHVSLFWYQQALGQGPEFLTYFQNEAQLDKSGLPSDRFFAERPEGSVSTLKIQRTQQEDSAVYLCASSLTVAGRNSPLHFGNGTRLTVT.

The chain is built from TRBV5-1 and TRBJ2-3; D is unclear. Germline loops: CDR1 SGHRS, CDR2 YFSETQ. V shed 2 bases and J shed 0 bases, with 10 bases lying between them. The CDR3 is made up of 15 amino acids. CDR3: CASSFTGSSTDTQYF. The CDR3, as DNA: TGCGCCAGCAGCTTCACGGGTTCTAGCACAGATACGCAGTATTTT.

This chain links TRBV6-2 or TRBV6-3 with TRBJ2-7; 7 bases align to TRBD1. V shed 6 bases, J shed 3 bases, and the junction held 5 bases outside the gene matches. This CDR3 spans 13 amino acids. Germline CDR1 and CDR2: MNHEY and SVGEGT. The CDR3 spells CASSLTGFYEQYF. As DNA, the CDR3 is TGTGCCAGCAGCCTGACAGGGTTCTACGAGCAGTACTTC.

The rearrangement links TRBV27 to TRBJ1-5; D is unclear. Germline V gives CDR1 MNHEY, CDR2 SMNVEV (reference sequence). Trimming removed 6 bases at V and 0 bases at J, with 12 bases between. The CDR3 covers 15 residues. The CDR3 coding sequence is TGTGCCAGCAGCTTCCGTGACAATAGCAATCAGCCCCAGCATTTT. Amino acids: CASSFRDNSNQPQHF.

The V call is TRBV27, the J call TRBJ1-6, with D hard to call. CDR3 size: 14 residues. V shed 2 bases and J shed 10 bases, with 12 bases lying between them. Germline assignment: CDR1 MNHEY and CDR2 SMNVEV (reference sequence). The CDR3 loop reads CASSLTTSSSPLHF. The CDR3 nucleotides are TGTGCCAGCAGTTTAACGACTAGTTCCTCACCCCTCCACTTT.

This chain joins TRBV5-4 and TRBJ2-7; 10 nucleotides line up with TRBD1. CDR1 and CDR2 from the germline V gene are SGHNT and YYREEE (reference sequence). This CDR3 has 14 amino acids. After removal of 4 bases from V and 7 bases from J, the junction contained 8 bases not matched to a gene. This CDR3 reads CASSAGTGVKEQYF. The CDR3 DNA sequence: TGTGCCAGCAGCGCCGGGACAGGGGTGAAAGAGCAGTACTTC. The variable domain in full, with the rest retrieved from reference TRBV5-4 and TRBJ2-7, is ETGVTQSPTHLIKTRGQQVTLRCSSQSGHNTVSWYQQALGQGPQFIFQYYREEENGRGNFPPRFSGLQFPNYSSELNVNALELDDSALYLCASSAGTGVKEQYFGPGTRLTVT.

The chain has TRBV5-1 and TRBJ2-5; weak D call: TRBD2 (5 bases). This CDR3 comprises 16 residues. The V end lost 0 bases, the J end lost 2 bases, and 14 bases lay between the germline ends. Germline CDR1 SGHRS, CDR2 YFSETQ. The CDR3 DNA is TGCGCCAGCAGCTTGGCCGAGGGCGGAAAGCAAGAGACCCAGTACTTC. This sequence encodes CASSLAEGGKQETQYF.

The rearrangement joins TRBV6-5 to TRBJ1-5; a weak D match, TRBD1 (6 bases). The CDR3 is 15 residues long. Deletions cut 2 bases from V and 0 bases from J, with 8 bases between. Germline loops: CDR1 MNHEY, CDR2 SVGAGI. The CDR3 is CASSYGGNSNQPQHF. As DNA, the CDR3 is TGTGCCAGCAGTTACGGGGGCAATAGCAATCAGCCCCAGCATTTT.

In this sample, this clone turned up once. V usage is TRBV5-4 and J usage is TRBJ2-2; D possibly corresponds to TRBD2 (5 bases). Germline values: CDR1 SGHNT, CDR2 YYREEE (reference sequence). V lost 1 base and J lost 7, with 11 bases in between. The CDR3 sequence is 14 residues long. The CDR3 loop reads CASSLLSAGGELFF. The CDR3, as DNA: TGTGCCAGCAGCTTGCTTTCCGCGGGCGGGGAGCTGTTTTTT.

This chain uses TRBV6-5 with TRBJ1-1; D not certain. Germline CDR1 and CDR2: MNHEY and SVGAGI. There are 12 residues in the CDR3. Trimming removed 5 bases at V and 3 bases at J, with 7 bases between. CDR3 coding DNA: TGTGCCAGCAGTCGCCGGTACACTGAAGCTTTCTTT. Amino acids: CASSRRYTEAFF.

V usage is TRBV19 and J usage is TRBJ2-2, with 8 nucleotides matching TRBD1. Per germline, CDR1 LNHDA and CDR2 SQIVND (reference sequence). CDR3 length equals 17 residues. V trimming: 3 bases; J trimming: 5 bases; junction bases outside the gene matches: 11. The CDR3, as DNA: TGTGCCAGTAGTATCACCTACGGACAGGGTAGGACCGGGGAGCTGTTTTTT. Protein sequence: CASSITYGQGRTGELFF.

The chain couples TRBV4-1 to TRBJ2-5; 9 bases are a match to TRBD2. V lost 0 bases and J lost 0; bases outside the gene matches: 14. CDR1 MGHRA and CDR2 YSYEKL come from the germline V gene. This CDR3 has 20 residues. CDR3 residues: CASSQDPGYSGGRYQETQYF. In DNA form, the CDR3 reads TGCGCCAGCAGCCAAGATCCCGGGTATAGCGGGGGCCGGTACCAAGAGACCCAGTACTTC.